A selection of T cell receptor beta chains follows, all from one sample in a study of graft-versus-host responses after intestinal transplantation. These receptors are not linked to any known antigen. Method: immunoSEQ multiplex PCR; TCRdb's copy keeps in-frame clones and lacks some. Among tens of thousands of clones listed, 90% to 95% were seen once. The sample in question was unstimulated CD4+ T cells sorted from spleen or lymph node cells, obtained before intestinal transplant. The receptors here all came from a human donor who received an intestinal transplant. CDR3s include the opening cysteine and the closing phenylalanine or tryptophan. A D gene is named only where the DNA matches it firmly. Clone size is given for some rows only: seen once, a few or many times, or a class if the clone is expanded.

DNA: TGTGCCAGCGTCAGGGGTAGCTCCTACGAGCAGTACTTC
CDR3: CASVRGSSYEQYF
D: -
size: -
J: TRBJ2-7
V: TRBV6-6

DNA: TGTGCCAGCAGTTACAAGGGACTAGCGGGGGGATACGAGCAGTACTTC
CDR3: CASSYKGLAGGYEQYF
D: TRBD2
size: -
J: TRBJ2-7
V: TRBV6-6

DNA: TGTGCCACCAGCAGAGATTACTTGACTAATGAAAAACTGTTTTTT
CDR3: CATSRDYLTNEKLFF
D: -
size: -
J: TRBJ1-4
V: TRBV15

DNA: TGTGCCAGCAGTTTAACCTCCGGGACAGGGAAAAACATTCAGTACTTC
CDR3: CASSLTSGTGKNIQYF
D: TRBD1
size: -
J: TRBJ2-4
V: TRBV27

DNA: TGTGCCAGCGGCGGGACAGGGCGAGTTGGCAATCAGCCCCAGCATTTT
CDR3: CASGGTGRVGNQPQHF
D: TRBD1
size: -
J: TRBJ1-5
V: TRBV2

DNA: TGTGCCAGCGGAGTTGGCACTGAAGCTTTCTTT
CDR3: CASGVGTEAFF
D: -
size: -
J: TRBJ1-1
V: TRBV6-5

DNA: TGCGCCAGCAGCCAAGATTTACTAGCGCAAGATACGCAGTATTTT
CDR3: CASSQDLLAQDTQYF
D: TRBD2
size: -
J: TRBJ2-3
V: TRBV4-3

DNA: TGTGCCATCAGTGAGTCGGGGGGGGGCTACGAGCAGTACTTC
CDR3: CAISESGGGYEQYF
D: TRBD2
size: -
J: TRBJ2-7
V: TRBV10-3

DNA: TGTGCCAGCTCACCATCACAGGGTCAGCAGCCCCAGCATTTT
CDR3: CASSPSQGQQPQHF
D: -
size: -
J: TRBJ1-5
V: TRBV18

DNA: TGTGCCAGCAGCCAGGACAGAAACTATGGCTACACCTTC
CDR3: CASSQDRNYGYTF
D: -
size: -
J: TRBJ1-2
V: TRBV28

DNA: TGCAGCGTTGCCCAGAGCGGTCCCTACAATGAGCAGTTCTTC
CDR3: CSVAQSGPYNEQFF
D: -
size: -
J: TRBJ2-1
V: TRBV29-1

DNA: TGTGCCAGTAGTATTCAAAAAGGGGCCACTTACTACGAGCAGTACTTC
CDR3: CASSIQKGATYYEQYF
D: -
size: -
J: TRBJ2-7
V: TRBV19

DNA: TGTGCCAGCAGCCCTGGACAGAACACTGAAGCTTTCTTT
CDR3: CASSPGQNTEAFF
D: -
size: once
J: TRBJ1-1
V: TRBV7-9

DNA: TGTGCCATCAGTGAGAGAGGAAAGACCCAGTACTTC
CDR3: CAISERGKTQYF
D: -
size: -
J: TRBJ2-5
V: TRBV10-3

DNA: TGTGCCAGCAGCTCGCAAGGACAGGGGTCCTACGAGCAGTACTTC
CDR3: CASSSQGQGSYEQYF
D: TRBD1
size: once
J: TRBJ2-7
V: TRBV5-6

DNA: TGTGCCAGCAGTTCCTCCTGGGGGGGAGGCGGGGAGCTGTTTTTT
CDR3: CASSSSWGGGGELFF
D: TRBD2
size: once
J: TRBJ2-2
V: TRBV6-5

DNA: TGTGCCATCAGTGAGGCCGGGATTGCCAACACAGATACGCAGTATTTT
CDR3: CAISEAGIANTDTQYF
D: -
size: few
J: TRBJ2-3
V: TRBV10-3

DNA: TGCAGCGCGCGACAGGGATCCTACGAGCAGTACTTC
CDR3: CSARQGSYEQYF
D: TRBD1
size: -
J: TRBJ2-7
V: TRBV29-1

DNA: TGTGCCAGCAGCTTGGGGGACAGGACCACCTACGAGCAGTACTTC
CDR3: CASSLGDRTTYEQYF
D: TRBD1
size: -
J: TRBJ2-7
V: TRBV11-2

DNA: TGCGCCAGCAGCCCCTCACTAGCGGGGAGCTCCTACGAGCAGTACTTC
CDR3: CASSPSLAGSSYEQYF
D: TRBD2
size: -
J: TRBJ2-7
V: TRBV5-1

DNA: TGCGCCAGCAGCCAAGGACAGGCTGGCATTCAGTACTTC
CDR3: CASSQGQAGIQYF
D: -
size: -
J: TRBJ2-4
V: TRBV4-3

DNA: TGTGCCGGCGGGGACAGGGTGCACTATGGCTACACCTTC
CDR3: CAGGDRVHYGYTF
D: TRBD1
size: -
J: TRBJ1-2
V: TRBV6-1

DNA: TGTGCCAGTAGTATAGGAGACCTCACTTGGGGGGTCGCCGGGGAGCTGTTTTTT
CDR3: CASSIGDLTWGVAGELFF
D: -
size: -
J: TRBJ2-2
V: TRBV19

DNA: TGTGCCTGGAGTGTCAACTCTGGAAACACCATATATTTT
CDR3: CAWSVNSGNTIYF
D: -
size: -
J: TRBJ1-3
V: TRBV30

DNA: TGTGCCAGCTCACCAGGACAGGGGAATCAAAACATTCAGTACTTC
CDR3: CASSPGQGNQNIQYF
D: TRBD1
size: -
J: TRBJ2-4
V: TRBV18

DNA: TGTGCCAGCACGGCGGGAAGCTCCTACAATGAGCAGTTCTTC
CDR3: CASTAGSSYNEQFF
D: -
size: -
J: TRBJ2-1
V: TRBV6-1

DNA: TGTGCCAGCCAACTAGCCTTCGAGGGAAGAGGTGAAAAACTGTTTTTT
CDR3: CASQLAFEGRGEKLFF
D: -
size: few
J: TRBJ1-4
V: TRBV5-6

DNA: TGCGCCAGCAGCCCATATCTGGGGACACCTTACAATGAGCAGTTCTTC
CDR3: CASSPYLGTPYNEQFF
D: -
size: -
J: TRBJ2-1
V: TRBV4-3

DNA: TGTGCCAGCTCAGACTACAGGGATCTTAATTCACCCCTCCACTTT
CDR3: CASSDYRDLNSPLHF
D: -
size: -
J: TRBJ1-6
V: TRBV18

DNA: TGTGCCAGTAGTCCCAGGACTAGCGGGGGGGCCAATGAGCAGTTCTTC
CDR3: CASSPRTSGGANEQFF
D: TRBD2
size: -
J: TRBJ2-1
V: TRBV19

DNA: TGTGCCTGGAGTGTACGCGGGCAACTGGGATCAGGACAGCTCCGTGTCTGGAACACCATATATTTT
CDR3: CAWSVRGQLGSGQLRVWNTIYF
D: -
size: -
J: TRBJ1-3
V: TRBV30

DNA: TGTGCCAGCTCACCGAATCGAGGCGCCGACACTGAAGCTTTCTTT
CDR3: CASSPNRGADTEAFF
D: -
size: -
J: TRBJ1-1
V: TRBV18

DNA: TGTGCCAGCACCACTAGCGGGGGGACGAGCTCCTACAATGAGCAGTTCTTC
CDR3: CASTTSGGTSSYNEQFF
D: TRBD2
size: -
J: TRBJ2-1
V: TRBV7-9